This T cell receptor beta chain was sequenced for a study of T-cell memory formation after mild COVID-19. Germline V gene lookup returns CDR1 SGHVT and CDR2 SQSDAQ. Between the trimmed V and J ends, which lost 11 bases and 6 bases, there was a span of 26 bases. This CDR3 comprises 16 residues. In TCRdb, the 5' RACE reads were re-called with MiXCR into one record per CDR3 protein. In the table there are approximately 190,000 distinct CDR3 sequences, approximately 20% of which are singletons. Many counts were recorded for this clonotype. The source of this sequence is an adult woman who had mild COVID-19 (a few samples of this study predate the infection). Cell type and time point are not known. Sequenced material: PBMCs or a T cell subset sorted from them (not recorded which). V gene TRBV7-4 combines with J gene TRBJ1-5; D remains ambiguous. CDR3 DNA sequence: TGTGCCCCAGCTCGGGCCCTACAGAAAGGCGGTCAGCCCCAGCATTTT. This encodes CAPARALQKGGQPQHF.